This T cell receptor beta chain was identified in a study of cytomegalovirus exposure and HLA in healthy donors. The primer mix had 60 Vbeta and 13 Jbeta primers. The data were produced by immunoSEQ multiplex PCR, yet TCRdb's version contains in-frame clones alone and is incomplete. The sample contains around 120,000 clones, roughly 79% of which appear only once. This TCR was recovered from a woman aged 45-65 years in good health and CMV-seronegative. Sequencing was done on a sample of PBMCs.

The CDR3, as DNA: TGTGCCAGCAGTAGAACAGGGGGTAATAACTATGGCTACACCTTC. Translation gives CASSRTGGNNYGYTF. This rearrangement joins TRBV6-1 to TRBJ1-2; 8 bases fit TRBD1. This CDR3 has 15 residues. Germline V CDR1 and CDR2: MNHNS, SASEGT. J gave up 1 base and V 5 bases, and 6 bases lay outside the gene matches.